The clone carrying this T cell receptor beta chain was recorded at least ten times. Its antigen is currently unknown. CDR3 size: 17 residues. The ends lost 3 bases at V and 8 bases at J; junction bases unmatched: 15. These data are taken from a study of T-cell reconstitution after alpha-beta-depleted transplantation in children. Unique molecular identifiers were used in preparing the TCRbeta library. TCRdb analysed the PCR reads with MiXCR anew, one entry per CDR3 protein. The top ten clones hold around 24% of a sample with fewer than 350,000 distinct CDR3 sequences, roughly 11% of them seen once. Overall study results and limits: Alpha-beta T cells present about two months after transplant were reported to originate from several hundred expanded graft clones.

V gene TRBV12-3 or TRBV12-4 combines with J gene TRBJ2-1, with TRBD2 matching 8 bases. The starting material was peripheral blood, obtained 180 days after TCRalphabeta/CD19-depleted stem cell transplant. This receptor was taken from a male patient aged 2 to 9 who had a stem cell transplant for chronic granulomatous disease, so the T cells may come from the graft donor. CDR3: CASSLARAGGRQDEQFF. In DNA, the CDR3 is TGTGCCAGCAGTTTGGCTAGGGCGGGGGGCCGACAAGATGAGCAGTTCTTC.